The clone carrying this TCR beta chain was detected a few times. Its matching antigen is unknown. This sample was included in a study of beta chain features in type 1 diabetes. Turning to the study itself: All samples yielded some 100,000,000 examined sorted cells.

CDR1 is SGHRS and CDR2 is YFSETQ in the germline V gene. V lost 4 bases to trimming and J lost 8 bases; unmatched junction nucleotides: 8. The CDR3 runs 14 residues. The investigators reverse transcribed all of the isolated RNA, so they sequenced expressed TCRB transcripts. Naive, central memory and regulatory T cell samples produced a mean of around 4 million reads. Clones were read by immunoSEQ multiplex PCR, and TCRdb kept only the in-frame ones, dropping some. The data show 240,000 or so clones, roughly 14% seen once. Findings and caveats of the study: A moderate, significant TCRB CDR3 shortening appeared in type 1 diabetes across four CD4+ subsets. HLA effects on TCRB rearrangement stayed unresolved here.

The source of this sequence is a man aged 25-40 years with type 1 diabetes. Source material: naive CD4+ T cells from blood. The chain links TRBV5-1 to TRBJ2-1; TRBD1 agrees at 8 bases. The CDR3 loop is CASSIGQGGDEQFF. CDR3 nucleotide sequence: TGCGCCAGCAGCATTGGACAGGGCGGGGATGAGCAGTTCTTC.